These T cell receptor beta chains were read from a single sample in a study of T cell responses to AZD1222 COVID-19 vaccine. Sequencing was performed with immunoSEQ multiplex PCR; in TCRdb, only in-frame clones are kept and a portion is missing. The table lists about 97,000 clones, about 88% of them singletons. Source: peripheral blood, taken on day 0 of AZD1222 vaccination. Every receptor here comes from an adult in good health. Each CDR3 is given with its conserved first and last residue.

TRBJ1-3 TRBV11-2 CASSFGNSGNTIYF
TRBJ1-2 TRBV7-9 CASRTGGAVEGYTF
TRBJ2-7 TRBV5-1 CASSSSGSNEQYF
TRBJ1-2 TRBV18 CASSPAGSANYGYTF
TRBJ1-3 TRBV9 CASSPSSGNTIYF
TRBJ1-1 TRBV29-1 CSVTGRGPAEAFF
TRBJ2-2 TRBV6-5 CASSSRTGTLGELFF
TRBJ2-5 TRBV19 CASSIDSNQETQYF
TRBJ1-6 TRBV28 CASSQTGGVGSPLHF
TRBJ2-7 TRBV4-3 CASSQDMGSRYEQYF
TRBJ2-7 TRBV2 CASSPPGQGYEQYF
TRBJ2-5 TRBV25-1 CASSDVGVETQYF
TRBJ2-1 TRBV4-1 CASSQVYTGSNEQFF
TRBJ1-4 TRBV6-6 CASSYSREKLFF
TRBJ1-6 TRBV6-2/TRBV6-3 CASSSSGESSYNSPLHF
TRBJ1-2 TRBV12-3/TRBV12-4 CASSSGTGFGYTF
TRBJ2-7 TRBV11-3 CASNSKGSYEQYF
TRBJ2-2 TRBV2 CASRAGQGATGELFF
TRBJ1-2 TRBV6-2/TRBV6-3 CASSYAQRSNGYTF
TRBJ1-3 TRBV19 CASTRRGNTIYF
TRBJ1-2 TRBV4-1 CASSPLAGGRYGYTF
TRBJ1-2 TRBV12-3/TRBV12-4 CASSPQGTYGYTF
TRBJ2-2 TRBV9 CASSADLAAGELFF
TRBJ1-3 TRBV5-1 CASSLGAYGNTIYF
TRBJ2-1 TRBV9 CASSFIAGSSYNEQFF
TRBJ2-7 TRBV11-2 CASSPTAYEQYF
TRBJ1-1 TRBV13 CASSIRQGFKAFF
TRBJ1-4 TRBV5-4 CASSLAGAATNEKLFF
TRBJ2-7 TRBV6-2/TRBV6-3 CASSLRGALEQYF
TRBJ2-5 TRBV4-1 CASSRDGTGPSETQYF
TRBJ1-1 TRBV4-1 CASSQDGGEWSEAFF
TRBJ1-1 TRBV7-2 CASSLVWGGTEAFF
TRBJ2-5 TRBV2 CASGDQYF
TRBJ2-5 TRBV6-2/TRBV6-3 CASSNGQKAPYQETQYF
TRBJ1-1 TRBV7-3 CASSAGANTEAFF
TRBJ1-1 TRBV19 CASSMSMNTEAFF
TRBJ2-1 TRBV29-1 CSFQGHEQFF